The sequence of this T cell receptor beta chain was determined in a study of regulatory T cells in long-lasting Graves disease. As for time point: persistent/refractory GD, antithyroid drugs over 5 years with positive TRAb. With RNA extracted from PBMCs as input, the TCR library was made. EDTA tubes collected roughly 9.6 milliliters of peripheral blood. Germline-derived CDR1 and CDR2 are LGHDT and YNNKEL (reference sequence). Trimming removed 5 bases at V and 6 bases at J, with 17 bases between. The CDR3 is made up of 14 amino acids. Investigators prepared the TCR beta libraries by applying iRepertoire HTBI primers and Arm-PCR of CDR3 regions. Using its own MiXCR run on the multiplex PCR reads, TCRdb lists one record per CDR3 protein. The sample holds roughly 450,000 distinct CDR3 sequences; roughly a quarter are singletons and the top ten take about 27%.

The sequences come from peripheral blood mononuclear cells (PBMCs), collected when the disease was refractory, from a patient treated with antithyroid drugs. The clonotype was recovered from a female donor with Graves disease. This chain uses TRBV3-1 with TRBJ2-7, with D perhaps TRBD2 (5 bases). CDR3 DNA sequence: TGTGCCAGCAGCACGGGGATCCCCACGGGCGAGCAGTACTTC. Amino acids: CASSTGIPTGEQYF.